The entry below gives a single T cell receptor beta chain sequence along with its context. V gave up 8 bases and J gave up 8 bases, with 19 bases separating them. The CDR3 is 15 residues long. CDR1 and CDR2 (germline): SGHVS, FNYEAQ. Profiled with immunoSEQ multiplex PCR; TCRdb holds only in-frame clones, not every one. This sample carries roughly 2.5 million clones, 90% to 95% of them seen once, and the ten largest clones take over 0.12%. This sample was taken from a study of shared clonotypes between healthy human individuals. Study details: For every donor, three CD4 naive, three CD4 memory, two CD8 naive and one CD8 memory plates were used.

Those who donated, Caucasian adults without exception, all lived in Nashville, Tennessee. This clonotype originated in a man between 18 and 29 years old in good health. V usage is TRBV7-6 and J usage is TRBJ1-6; weak D call: TRBD1 (5 bases). Specimen: naive CD4+ T cells sorted from blood. Subset given: CD45RA+ positively selected. The CDR3 DNA follows: TGTGCCAGCGCGGACGGGGCAGGGAATCATTCACCCCTCCACTTT. This sequence encodes CASADGAGNHSPLHF.